Listed below are T cell receptor beta chains from one sample, sequenced in a study of Tregs in tolerant kidney transplant recipients. Method: immunoSEQ multiplex PCR; TCRdb's copy keeps in-frame clones and lacks some. This table holds 85,000 to 90,000 clones, 90% to 95% found once. The sample was CD8+ T cells from blood. The source is a human donor in good health. The CDR3 runs from the conserved cysteine through the conserved F or W. A D gene is named only where the DNA matches it firmly. Rows may omit the clone size; those that give it use once, few, many or a size class.

clone_size	v_call	d_call	j_call	cdr3_nt	cdr3_aa
.	TRBV30	TRBD1	TRBJ1-2	TGTGCCTGGAGCGAGGACAGGGGTTATGGCTACACCTTC	CAWSEDRGYGYTF
.	TRBV11-2	.	TRBJ1-1	TGTGCCAGCAGCTTAGTGGGGGGGCGAGGCACTGAAGCTTTCTTT	CASSLVGGRGTEAFF
.	TRBV18	TRBD1	TRBJ2-3	TGTGCCAGCTCTCCCCCGGGACAGGGGGCAGATACGCAGTATTTT	CASSPPGQGADTQYF
.	TRBV2	TRBD2	TRBJ2-7	TGTGCCAGCAGTGACTCCGGGAGTGGGACTAGCGGGGCCTACGAGCAGTACTTC	CASSDSGSGTSGAYEQYF
.	TRBV6-6	.	TRBJ2-7	TGTGCCAGCAGTGAGGACTGGTACGAGCAGTACTTC	CASSEDWYEQYF
.	TRBV27	.	TRBJ2-5	TGTGCCAGCAGTGGAACCCAGCAAGAGACCCAGTACTTC	CASSGTQQETQYF
.	TRBV15	TRBD2	TRBJ2-5	TGTGCCTCAAAAATTAGCGGGACTGATGAGACCCAGTACTTC	CASKISGTDETQYF
.	TRBV5-1	.	TRBJ1-6	TGCGCCAGCAGCTTGGGACTTTCACCCCTCCACTTT	CASSLGLSPLHF
.	TRBV2	TRBD1	TRBJ2-1	TGTGCCGTGTTACAGGGGTCAGCGTCCTACAATGAGCAGTTCTTC	CAVLQGSASYNEQFF
.	TRBV6-1	TRBD1	TRBJ2-1	TGTGCCAGCAGTCGGACAGGCTCCTACAATGAGCAGTTCTTC	CASSRTGSYNEQFF
.	TRBV6-6	.	TRBJ1-3	TGTGCCAGCAGTGGTTCTGGAAACACCATATATTTT	CASSGSGNTIYF
medium-sized	TRBV4-2	.	TRBJ2-5	TGTGCCAGCAGTTCCGAGGGTGGGGGCGTGGAGACCCAGTACTTC	CASSSEGGGVETQYF
.	TRBV13	.	TRBJ2-7	TGTGCCAGCAGCTACGGGACACTGACCTACGAGCAGTACTTC	CASSYGTLTYEQYF
.	TRBV2	.	TRBJ1-1	TGTGCCGCAGAGGGTAACACTGAAGCTTTCTTT	CAAEGNTEAFF
.	TRBV2	.	TRBJ2-5	TGTGCCAGCACGCCACTCTATTGGGGGACCCAGTACTTC	CASTPLYWGTQYF
few	TRBV29-1	.	TRBJ2-5	TGCAGCGTTGGGTGGGGTCTACCGAGGGAGACCCAGTACTTC	CSVGWGLPRETQYF
.	TRBV4-1	.	TRBJ2-5	TGCGCCAGCAGCCCATATACAGCCCGCCAAGAGACCCAGTACTTC	CASSPYTARQETQYF
.	TRBV27	.	TRBJ2-7	TGTGCCAGCAGTGATTATGGGTCCCTGGGCCCCTACGAGCAGTACTTC	CASSDYGSLGPYEQYF
.	TRBV19	.	TRBJ2-7	TGTGCCAGTAGAACAGGGATCGGCTCCTACGAGCAGTACTTC	CASRTGIGSYEQYF
once	TRBV19	TRBD2	TRBJ2-3	TGTGCCAGTAGTCGGACTAGCGTTCGAGACACAGATACGCAGTATTTT	CASSRTSVRDTDTQYF
.	TRBV27	.	TRBJ1-5	TGTGCCAGCAGTTACTCCCGGGTCCAGCCCCAGCATTTT	CASSYSRVQPQHF
.	TRBV9	TRBD2	TRBJ2-7	TGTGCCAGCAGCGTAGAGGGACTACCAGTCTACGAGCAGTACTTC	CASSVEGLPVYEQYF
.	TRBV6-5	TRBD2	TRBJ2-1	TGTGCCAGCAGTACTAGCGGGGCCGCTAATGAGCAGTTCTTC	CASSTSGAANEQFF
once	TRBV4-2	.	TRBJ1-6	TGTGCCAGCAGCCAAGTCGGGACGGAGAATTCACCCCTCCACTTT	CASSQVGTENSPLHF
.	TRBV29-1	.	TRBJ2-3	TGCAGCGTTGAATTGGACAGCACAGATACGCAGTATTTT	CSVELDSTDTQYF